A single sample gave rise to the 5 T cell receptor beta chains below, sequenced in a study of blood T cell repertoires in COVID-19. TCRdb's copy holds only in-frame clones and misses some; the assay was immunoSEQ multiplex PCR. The data show 100,000 to 150,000 clones, with about 86% seen just once and about 2.5% held by the top ten. Material: PBMCs or T cells enriched from blood (not recorded which). These receptors were collected from a woman in her 50s who had recovered from COVID-19.

The CDR3 reads CARSARTGGSEQFF. CDR3 in DNA: TGTGCCAGAAGCGCGCGGACAGGGGGCTCTGAGCAGTTCTTC. This chain links TRBV7-5 with TRBJ2-1; TRBD1, the table's D call, lacks a check against the DNA. TRBV7-5 is a recognized pseudogene. The CDR3 consists of 14 residues.

The chain joins TRBV5-1 to TRBJ2-5; 10 bases agree with TRBD1. After removal of 4 bases from V and 5 bases from J, the junction contained 8 bases not matched to a gene. This CDR3 region has 15 residues. Germline V lookup: CDR1 SGHRS, CDR2 YFSETQ. The CDR3 DNA sequence: TGCGCCAGCAGCCGACAGGGGGCGAACAGGGAGACCCAGTACTTC. It yields the protein CASSRQGANRETQYF. The full variable domain, rest sourced from reference TRBV5-1 and TRBJ2-5, is KAGVTQTPRYLIKTRGQQVTLSCSPISGHRSVSWYQQTPGQGLQFLFEYFSETQRNKGNFPGRFSGRQFSNSRSEMNVSTLELGDSALYLCASSRQGANRETQYFGPGTRLLVL.

V gene TRBV30 combines with J gene TRBJ1-5; D unclear. Trimming stripped 0 bases from V and 4 bases from J, with 7 bases between. CDR1 is GTSNPN and CDR2 is SVGIG in the germline V gene (reference sequence). The CDR3 is made up of 13 amino acids. The CDR3, as DNA: TGTGCCTGGAGTGTAGCGGGGAATCAGCCCCAGCATTTT. This gives the protein CAWSVAGNQPQHF.

This chain uses TRBV12-3 or TRBV12-4 with TRBJ1-5; no definite D call. The ends were cut back, 8 bases at V and 2 bases at J, with 7 bases in the middle. This CDR3 comprises 12 residues. The CDR3 DNA sequence: TGTGCCAGCTCGAAGCGCAATCAGCCCCAGCATTTT. Translated, it gives CASSKRNQPQHF.

The V call is TRBV3-1 (or the pseudogene TRBV3-2), the J call TRBJ1-6; the D gene is possibly TRBD1 (6 bases). This CDR3 spans 17 amino acids. V was trimmed by 1 base and J by 3 bases, leaving 13 bases between them. Germline CDR1 LGHDT, CDR2 YNNKEL (reference sequence). Here the CDR3 DNA reads TGTGCCAGCAGCCAAGCCGCAGGGGCCTACTATAATTCACCCCTCCACTTT. It codes for CASSQAAGAYYNSPLHF.